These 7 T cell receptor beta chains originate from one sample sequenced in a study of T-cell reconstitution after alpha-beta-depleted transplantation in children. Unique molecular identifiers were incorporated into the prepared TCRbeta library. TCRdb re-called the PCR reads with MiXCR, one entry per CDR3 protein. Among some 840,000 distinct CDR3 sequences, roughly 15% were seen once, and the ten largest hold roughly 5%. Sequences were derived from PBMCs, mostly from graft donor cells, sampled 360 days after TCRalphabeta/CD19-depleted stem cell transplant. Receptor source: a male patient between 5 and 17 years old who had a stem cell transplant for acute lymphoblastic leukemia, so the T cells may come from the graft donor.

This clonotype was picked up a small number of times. DNA for the CDR3: TGCAGCGTTGAGAGGACGAACACCGGGGAGCTGTTTTTT. Translated: CSVERTNTGELFF. The genes are TRBV29-1 and TRBJ2-2; D unclear. Trimming pared 3 bases from V and 0 bases from J, leaving 5 bases between. CDR3 length: 13 amino acids. Germline assignment: CDR1 SQVTM and CDR2 ANQGSEA.

Here the CDR3 DNA reads TGCGCCAGCAGCTTGTCGGCAACCGGGACAGTGACTAACTATGGCTACACCTTC. This translates into CASSLSATGTVTNYGYTF. V gene TRBV5-1 combines with J gene TRBJ1-2, with 7 bases that match TRBD1. Germline assignment: CDR1 SGHRS and CDR2 YFSETQ. With 1 base clipped from V and 0 bases from J, the junction kept 12 bases outside the gene matches. The CDR3 runs to 18 residues. Full variable domain (outside the CDR3, taken from reference TRBV5-1 and TRBJ1-2): KAGVTQTPRYLIKTRGQQVTLSCSPISGHRSVSWYQQTPGQGLQFLFEYFSETQRNKGNFPGRFSGRQFSNSRSEMNVSTLELGDSALYLCASSLSATGTVTNYGYTFGSGTRLTVV.

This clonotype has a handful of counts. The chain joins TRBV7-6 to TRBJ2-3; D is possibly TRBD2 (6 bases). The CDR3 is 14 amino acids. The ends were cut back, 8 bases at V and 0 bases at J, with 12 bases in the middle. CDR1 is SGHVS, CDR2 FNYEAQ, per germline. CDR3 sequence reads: CASGRGYSTDTQYF. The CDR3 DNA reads TGTGCCAGCGGGCGGGGCTATAGCACAGATACGCAGTATTTT. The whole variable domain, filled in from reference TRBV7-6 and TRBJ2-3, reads GAGVSQSPRYKVTKRGQDVALRCDPISGHVSLYWYRQALGQGPEFLTYFNYEAQQDKSGLPNDRFSAERPEGSISTLTIQRTEQRDSAMYRCASGRGYSTDTQYFGPGTRLTVL.

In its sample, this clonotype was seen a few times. The CDR3 protein is CASSLIPRGMGNEQFF. CDR3 DNA sequence: TGTGCCAGCAGCTTAATTCCTCGAGGAATGGGAAATGAGCAGTTCTTC. The chain employs TRBV7-2 and TRBJ2-1; no clear D gene. CDR1 and CDR2 (germline): SGHTA, FQGNSA. Trimming pared 2 bases from V and 7 bases from J, leaving 18 bases between. The CDR3 spans 16 residues.

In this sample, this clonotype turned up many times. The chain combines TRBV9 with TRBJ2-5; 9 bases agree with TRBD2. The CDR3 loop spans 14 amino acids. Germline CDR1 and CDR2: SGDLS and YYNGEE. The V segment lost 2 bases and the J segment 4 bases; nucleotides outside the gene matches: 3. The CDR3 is CASSVGGRVETQYF. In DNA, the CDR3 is TGTGCCAGCAGCGTTGGCGGGAGGGTAGAGACCCAGTACTTC.

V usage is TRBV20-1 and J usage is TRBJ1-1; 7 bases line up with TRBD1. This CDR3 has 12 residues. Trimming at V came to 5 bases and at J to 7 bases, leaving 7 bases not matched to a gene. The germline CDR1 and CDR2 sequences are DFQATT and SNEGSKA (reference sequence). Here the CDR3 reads CSACQGEGEAFF. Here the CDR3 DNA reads TGCAGTGCTTGTCAGGGGGAGGGTGAAGCTTTCTTT.

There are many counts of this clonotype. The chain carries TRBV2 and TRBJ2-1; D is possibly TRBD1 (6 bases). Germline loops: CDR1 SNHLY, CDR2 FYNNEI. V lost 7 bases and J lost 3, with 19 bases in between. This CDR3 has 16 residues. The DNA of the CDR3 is TGTGCCAGCACGGGTTCAAGGGACACTTACTACAATGAGCAGTTCTTC. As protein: CASTGSRDTYYNEQFF.